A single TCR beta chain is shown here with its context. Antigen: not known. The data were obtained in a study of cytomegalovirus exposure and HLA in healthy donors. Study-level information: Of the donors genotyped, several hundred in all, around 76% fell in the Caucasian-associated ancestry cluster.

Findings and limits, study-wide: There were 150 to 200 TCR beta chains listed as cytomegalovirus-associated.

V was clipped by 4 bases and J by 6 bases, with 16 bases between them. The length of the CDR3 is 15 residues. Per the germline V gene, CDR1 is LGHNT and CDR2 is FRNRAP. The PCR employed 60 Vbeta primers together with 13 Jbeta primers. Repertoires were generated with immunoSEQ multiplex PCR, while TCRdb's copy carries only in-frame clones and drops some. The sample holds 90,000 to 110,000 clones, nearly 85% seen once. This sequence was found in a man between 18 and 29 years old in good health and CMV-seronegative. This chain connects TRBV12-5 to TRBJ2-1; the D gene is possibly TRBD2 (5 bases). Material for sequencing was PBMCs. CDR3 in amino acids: CASGSTTRSGNEQFF. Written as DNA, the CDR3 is TGTGCTAGTGGTTCAACCACTAGATCGGGCAATGAGCAGTTCTTC.